The 30 T cell receptor beta chains below come from one sample, sequenced in a study of T cell changes during pregnancy in multiple sclerosis. The method was immunoSEQ multiplex PCR; TCRdb's version includes in-frame clones alone and lacks a portion of them. The sample includes 71,000 or so clones, 90% to 95% of them seen just once. Material: peripheral blood, obtained in the third trimester of pregnancy. These receptors were obtained from a female donor with multiple sclerosis, enrolled in a pregnancy study.

As DNA, the CDR3 is TGTGCCAGCAGCCCGGGCGGGATTTCCGAGCAGTTCTTC. This encodes CASSPGGISEQFF. The gene calls are TRBV7-2 and TRBJ2-1; possibly TRBD2 for D (6 bases). Per germline, CDR1 SGHTA and CDR2 FQGNSA. V lost 5 bases and J lost 10, with 15 bases in between. CDR3 length equals 13 residues.

V usage is TRBV13 and J usage is TRBJ2-5; the match to TRBD1 covers 7 bases. Germline CDR1 and CDR2: PRHDT and FYEKMQ (reference sequence). V lost 2 bases and J lost 6; bases outside the gene matches: 9. The CDR3 spans 15 residues. CDR3 coding DNA: TGTGCCAGCAGCTTAAGGCAGGGGGAAGGGAAGACCCAGTACTTC. This encodes CASSLRQGEGKTQYF.

V usage is TRBV27 and J usage is TRBJ2-1, with 14 bases matching TRBD2. V shed 5 bases, J shed 7 bases, and the junction held 7 bases outside the gene matches. This CDR3 contains 16 residues. Per the germline V gene, CDR1 is MNHEY and CDR2 is SMNVEV (reference sequence). CDR3 sequence: CASSQGTSGRGNEQFF. CDR3 nucleotides: TGTGCCAGCAGTCAAGGGACTAGCGGGAGAGGTAATGAGCAGTTCTTC.

The chain carries TRBV29-1 and TRBJ1-2; D ambiguous. This CDR3 is 14 amino acids long. The ends were cut back, 0 bases at V and 0 bases at J, with 8 bases in the middle. CDR1 is SQVTM, CDR2 ANQGSEA, per germline. CDR3: CSVEDRITNYGYTF. The CDR3 coding sequence is TGCAGCGTTGAAGACAGGATCACTAACTATGGCTACACCTTC.

The chain uses TRBV5-5 and TRBJ1-1, with D unresolved. There are 12 residues in the CDR3. V lost 4 bases and J 7 bases, leaving 11 bases between the germline ends. CDR1 SGHKS and CDR2 YYEKEE come from the germline V gene (reference sequence). The CDR3: CASSKVGGEAFF. CDR3 sequence (DNA): TGTGCCAGCAGCAAGGTGGGAGGTGAAGCTTTCTTT.

The V gene is TRBV6-5, the J gene TRBJ2-5; a weak D match, TRBD1 (5 bases). The germline V gene encodes CDR1 MNHEY and CDR2 SVGAGI. Trimming removed 6 bases from V and 3 bases from J, with 5 bases in between. This CDR3 is built from 11 residues. This CDR3 reads CASSREETQYF. In DNA form, the CDR3 reads TGTGCCAGCAGCAGGGAAGAGACCCAGTACTTC.

J is TRBJ2-5 and V is TRBV10-1, with 10 bases lining up with TRBD2. The germline CDR1 and CDR2 sequences are WNHNN and SYGVQD (reference sequence). The CDR3 spans 17 residues. The V and J ends lost 0 bases and 5 bases, in that order; junction bases with no gene match: 9. The CDR3 is CASSESKASGSSETQYF. The CDR3 DNA sequence: TGCGCCAGCAGTGAGTCGAAGGCTAGCGGGAGTTCTGAGACCCAGTACTTC.

This clone was picked up a small number of times. The chain has TRBV27 and TRBJ2-7; D uncertain. Germline V CDR1 and CDR2: MNHEY, SMNVEV (reference sequence). The CDR3 sequence is 12 residues long. V was cut by 4 bases and J by 7 bases, with 11 bases left in between. The CDR3 here is CASSYARREQYF. Written as DNA, the CDR3 is TGTGCCAGCAGTTACGCCCGCCGGGAGCAGTACTTC.

The V gene is TRBV5-4, the J gene TRBJ1-2; no definite D call. CDR1 is SGHNT, CDR2 YYREEE, per germline (reference sequence). CDR3 size: 13 residues. The V end was cut by 0 bases, the J end by 7 bases, with 10 bases between. The CDR3 bases are TGTGCCAGCAGCTTGGACGGGATGCGTGGCTACACCTTC. It yields the protein CASSLDGMRGYTF.

CDR3 protein: CASSRQGGTEAFF. The DNA for the CDR3 is TGTGCCAGCAGCCGACAGGGGGGCACTGAAGCTTTCTTT. This chain joins TRBV5-6 and TRBJ1-1; TRBD1 aligns across 9 bases. This CDR3 has 13 residues. After removal of 4 bases from V and 4 bases from J, the junction contained 2 bases not matched to a gene. Germline V gene data show CDR1 as SGHDT and CDR2 as YYEEEE.

In this sample, this clone turned up once. The chain joins TRBV27 to TRBJ2-7, with TRBD2 matching over 11 bases. Trimming at V came to 6 bases and at J to 2 bases, leaving 9 bases not matched to a gene. This CDR3 has 16 amino acids. CDR1 is MNHEY, CDR2 SMNVEV, per germline (reference sequence). CDR3 bases: TGTGCCAGCAGGCTCGGACTAGCGGGTCTTACCTACGAGCAGTACTTC. Its protein product is CASRLGLAGLTYEQYF.

The chain joins TRBV6-1 to TRBJ2-3; D perhaps matches TRBD2 (5 bases). The CDR3 length is 16 residues. Germline CDR1 is MNHNS and CDR2 is SASEGT. Trimming cost V 4 bases and J 1 base, with 15 bases left between them. CDR3 loop: CASSASVKRGTDTQYF. CDR3 nucleotide sequence: TGTGCCAGCAGTGCTTCGGTGAAGAGGGGCACAGATACGCAGTATTTT.

This clone was counted once. The rearrangement uses TRBV21-1 and TRBJ1-4; the table's D call, TRBD1, was not checked against the DNA. TRBV21-1 is a pseudogene. The CDR3 consists of 14 residues. The CDR3 region is CASSMGRGKEKLFF. The CDR3 DNA reads as TGTGCCAGCAGCATGGGCAGGGGAAAAGAAAAACTGTTTTTT.

V is TRBV6-5 and J is TRBJ2-3; 7 bases fit TRBD1. The V segment lost 4 bases and the J segment 1 base; nucleotides outside the gene matches: 5. The CDR3 spans 15 residues. CDR1 MNHEY and CDR2 SVGAGI come from the germline V gene. The CDR3 nucleotides read TGTGCCAGCAGTTCGCTTCAGGGGGGCACAGATACGCAGTATTTT. Its protein is CASSSLQGGTDTQYF.

The chain combines TRBV9 with TRBJ1-4; perhaps TRBD1 as D (5 bases). The CDR3 length is 16 residues. V gave up 0 bases and J gave up 8 bases, with 17 bases separating them. CDR1 SGDLS and CDR2 YYNGEE come from the germline V gene. As DNA, the CDR3 is TGTGCCAGCAGCGTAGCTGCCGGGGGTATCGGAGAAAAACTGTTTTTT. Translated: CASSVAAGGIGEKLFF.

The chain's CDR3 is CASSIGYGLATNTGELFF. In DNA form, the CDR3 reads TGTGCCAGCAGCATAGGATACGGACTAGCAACGAACACCGGGGAGCTGTTTTTT. The chain carries TRBV7-9 and TRBJ2-2; 8 positions match TRBD2. V gave up 5 bases and J gave up 0 bases; unmatched junction bases: 11. This CDR3 is 18 amino acids long. Looked up from germline, CDR1 is SEHNR and CDR2 is FQNEAQ (reference sequence).

The CDR3 protein is CSVVGGDTEAFF. The CDR3 coding sequence is TGCAGCGTTGTTGGGGGGGACACTGAAGCTTTCTTT. The rearrangement uses TRBV29-1 and TRBJ1-1, with a possible D match to TRBD1 (5 bases). Germline assignment: CDR1 SQVTM and CDR2 ANQGSEA. The CDR3 runs 12 residues. V lost 4 bases and J lost 3, with 9 bases in between.

This clone was detected only once. The chain employs TRBV5-4 and TRBJ2-7, with D possibly matching TRBD1 (5 bases). Germline lookup yields CDR1 SGHNT and CDR2 YYREEE (reference sequence). Deletions cut 0 bases from V and 7 bases from J, with 17 bases between. The CDR3 totals 15 residues. The CDR3 region is CASSLAIMAGKEQYF. CDR3 in DNA: TGTGCCAGCAGCTTGGCCATCATGGCAGGGAAAGAGCAGTACTTC. The whole variable domain, remainder taken from reference TRBV5-4 and TRBJ2-7, is ETGVTQSPTHLIKTRGQQVTLRCSSQSGHNTVSWYQQALGQGPQFIFQYYREEENGRGNFPPRFSGLQFPNYSSELNVNALELDDSALYLCASSLAIMAGKEQYFGPGTRLTVT.

This clone showed up many times. This chain connects TRBV4-2 to TRBJ2-7; 10 bases fit TRBD2. Germline V CDR1 and CDR2: LGHNA, YNFKEQ. The ends lost 0 bases at V and 5 bases at J; junction bases unmatched: 4. There are 15 residues in the CDR3. This CDR3 reads CASSQELAGGHEQYF. CDR3 DNA sequence: TGTGCCAGCAGCCAAGAGTTAGCGGGAGGCCACGAGCAGTACTTC.

This rearrangement joins TRBV27 to TRBJ1-5; TRBD1 might be the D (5 bases). The CDR3 extends over 14 amino acids. V was shortened by 3 bases and J by 6 bases, with 12 bases between the two germline ends. CDR1 and CDR2 (germline): MNHEY, SMNVEV (reference sequence). In DNA, the CDR3 is TGTGCCAGCAGTTTGGTCCCCAGGGCTCAGCCCCAGCATTTT. Translating gives CASSLVPRAQPQHF.

The chain has TRBV4-1 and TRBJ2-1; D call uncertain. The germline V and J ends were trimmed by 5 bases and 4 bases, with 9 bases remaining between them. The CDR3 consists of 13 residues. The germline CDR1 and CDR2 sequences are MGHRA and YSYEKL. The CDR3 is CASSTRTYNEQFF. Here the CDR3 DNA reads TGCGCCAGCAGCACAAGAACATACAATGAGCAGTTCTTC.

The chain carries TRBV27 and TRBJ2-7, with a weak D call TRBD2 (6 bases). The V end lost 4 bases, the J end lost 2 bases, and 12 bases lay between the germline ends. Germline lookup yields CDR1 MNHEY and CDR2 SMNVEV (reference sequence). This CDR3 has 14 residues. The CDR3 spells CASSYGRSAYEQYF. DNA for the CDR3: TGTGCCAGCAGTTACGGGAGAAGTGCCTACGAGCAGTACTTC.

V gene TRBV5-1 combines with J gene TRBJ2-3, with 9 bases aligning to TRBD2. The CDR3 is 15 residues long. Germline CDR1 SGHRS, CDR2 YFSETQ. Trimming at V came to 3 bases and at J to 5 bases, leaving 7 bases not matched to a gene. CDR3 region: CASSYPSGKLDTQYF. CDR3 nucleotide sequence: TGCGCCAGCAGCTACCCTAGCGGGAAGTTAGATACGCAGTATTTT.

This sequence joins TRBV11-3 and TRBJ2-3, with 10 bases fitting TRBD1. J was trimmed by 4 bases and V by 1 base; bases with no gene match: 2. This CDR3 has 15 residues. Per germline, CDR1 SGHNT and CDR2 YENEEA. The CDR3 DNA sequence: TGTGCCAGCAGCTTAGGGGGACAGGGGTCAGATACGCAGTATTTT. Translation: CASSLGGQGSDTQYF.

J is TRBJ2-5 and V is TRBV7-9, with no clear D. CDR1 and CDR2 from the germline V gene are SEHNR and FQNEAQ (reference sequence). This CDR3 has 18 amino acids. Trimming removed 3 bases from V and 1 base from J, with 21 bases in between. The chain's CDR3 is CASSLTLLVTPLQETQYF. The CDR3 nucleotides are TGTGCCAGCAGCTTGACCCTTCTGGTGACACCACTCCAAGAGACCCAGTACTTC.

The rearrangement joins TRBV4-1 to TRBJ2-5; 9 bases fit TRBD2. CDR1 and CDR2 (germline): MGHRA, YSYEKL. V trimming: 3 bases; J trimming: 2 bases; junction bases outside the gene matches: 4. The CDR3 loop spans 15 amino acids. CDR3 sequence: CASSQGLAGQETQYF. The CDR3 DNA is TGCGCCAGCAGCCAGGGGCTAGCGGGGCAAGAGACCCAGTACTTC.

The chain links TRBV4-3 to TRBJ2-5, with 16 bases aligning to TRBD2. The end of the DNA is better explained by TRBJ2-7, so the J call may be wrong. In germline, CDR1 is LGHNA, CDR2 YSLEER. This CDR3 contains 22 residues. DNA for the CDR3: TGCGCCAGCAGCCAATCGTTGCCGGGACTAGCGGGGGGGCTAGGTTTCTCCTACGAGCAGTACTTC. It translates to CASSQSLPGLAGGLGFSYEQYF.

The chain combines TRBV11-2 with TRBJ2-1; maybe TRBD2 (5 bases). Trimming cost V 2 bases and J 6 bases, with 14 bases left between them. The CDR3 is made up of 15 amino acids. From germline, CDR1 is SGHAT and CDR2 FQNNGV. The CDR3 DNA is TGTGCCAGCAGCTTACCAGTTGGTACTAGCAATGAGCAGTTCTTC. Its translation is CASSLPVGTSNEQFF.

The chain carries TRBV18 and TRBJ1-1; a possible D gene is TRBD1 (5 bases). The CDR3 consists of 14 residues. The germline gives CDR1 KGHSH, CDR2 LQKENI. Trimming cost V 5 bases and J 1 base, with 11 bases left between them. CDR3 protein: CASSGLDRNTEAFF. In nucleotides, the CDR3 is TGTGCCAGCTCAGGGCTTGACAGGAACACTGAAGCTTTCTTT.

This clone was seen once. As DNA, the CDR3 is TGCGCCAGCAGCCAACATACAGGGGGTCAGCCCCAGCATTTT. It specifies CASSQHTGGQPQHF. V usage is TRBV4-1 and J usage is TRBJ1-5, with 8 bases lining up with TRBD1. The germline V gene encodes CDR1 MGHRA and CDR2 YSYEKL. The CDR3 is 14 amino acids. The junction had 3 bases not matched to a gene; V was cut back by 2 bases and J by 6 bases.